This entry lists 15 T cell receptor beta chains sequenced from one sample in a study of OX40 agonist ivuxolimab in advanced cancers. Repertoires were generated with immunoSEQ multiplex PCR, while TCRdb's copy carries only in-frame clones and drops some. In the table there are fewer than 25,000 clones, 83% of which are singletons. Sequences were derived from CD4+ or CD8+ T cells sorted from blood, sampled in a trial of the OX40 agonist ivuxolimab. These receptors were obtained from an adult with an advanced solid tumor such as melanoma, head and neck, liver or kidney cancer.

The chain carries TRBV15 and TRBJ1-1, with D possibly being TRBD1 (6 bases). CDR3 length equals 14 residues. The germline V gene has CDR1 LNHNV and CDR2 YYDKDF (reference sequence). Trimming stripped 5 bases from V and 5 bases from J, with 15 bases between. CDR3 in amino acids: CATSLRSGVTEAFF. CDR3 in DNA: TGTGCCACCAGCTTAAGGTCAGGGGTTACTGAAGCTTTCTTT.

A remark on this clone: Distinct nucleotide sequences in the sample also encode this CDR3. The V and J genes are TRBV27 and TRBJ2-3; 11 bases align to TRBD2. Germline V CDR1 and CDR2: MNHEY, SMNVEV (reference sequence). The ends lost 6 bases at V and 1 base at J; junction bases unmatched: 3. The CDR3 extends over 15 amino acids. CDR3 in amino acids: CASSPTSGGTDTQYF. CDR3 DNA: TGTGCCAGCAGCCCGACTAGCGGGGGCACAGATACGCAGTATTTT.

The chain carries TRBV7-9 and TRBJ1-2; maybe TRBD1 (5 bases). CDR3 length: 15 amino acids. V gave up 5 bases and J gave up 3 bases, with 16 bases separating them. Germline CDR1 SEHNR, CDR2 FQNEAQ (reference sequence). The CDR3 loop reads CASSPGTGSYYGYTF. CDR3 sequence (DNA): TGTGCCAGCAGCCCGGGGACTGGGTCCTACTATGGCTACACCTTC.

The CDR3 DNA reads TGTGCCATCAAAGTCGACAGTACTACTGAAGCTTTCTTT. Encoded protein: CAIKVDSTTEAFF. This chain uses TRBV10-3 with TRBJ1-1; D perhaps matches TRBD1 (5 bases). Between the trimmed V and J ends, which lost 7 bases and 5 bases, there was a span of 14 bases. The CDR3 extends over 13 amino acids. The V gene's germline CDR1 is ENHRY and CDR2 SYGVKD.

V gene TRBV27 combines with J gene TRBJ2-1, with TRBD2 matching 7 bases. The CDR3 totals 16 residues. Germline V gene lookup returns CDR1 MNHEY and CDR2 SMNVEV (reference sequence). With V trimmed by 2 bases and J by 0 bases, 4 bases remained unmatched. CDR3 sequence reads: CASSLDRGVSYNEQFF. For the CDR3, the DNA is TGTGCCAGCAGTTTAGACCGGGGGGTCTCCTACAATGAGCAGTTCTTC.

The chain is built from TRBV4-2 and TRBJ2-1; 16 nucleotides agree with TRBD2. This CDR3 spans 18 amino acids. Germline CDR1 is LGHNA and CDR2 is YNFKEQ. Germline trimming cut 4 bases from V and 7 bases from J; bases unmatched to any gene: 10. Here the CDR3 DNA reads TGTGCCAGCAGCCCGCCGGGACTAGCGGGGGGGCAGGTTAATGAGCAGTTCTTC. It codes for CASSPPGLAGGQVNEQFF.

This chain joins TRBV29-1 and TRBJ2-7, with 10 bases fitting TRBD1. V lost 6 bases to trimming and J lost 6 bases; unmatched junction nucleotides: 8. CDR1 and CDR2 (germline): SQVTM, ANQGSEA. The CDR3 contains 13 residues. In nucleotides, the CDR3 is TGCAGCGTGGGGACAGGGGAGGGTCGCGAGCAGTACTTC. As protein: CSVGTGEGREQYF.

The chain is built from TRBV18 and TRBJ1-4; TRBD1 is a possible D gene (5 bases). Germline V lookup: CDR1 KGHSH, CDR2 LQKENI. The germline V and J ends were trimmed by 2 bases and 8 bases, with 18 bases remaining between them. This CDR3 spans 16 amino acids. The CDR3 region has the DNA TGTGCCAGCTCACCAGTTGTCAGGGAATTAGAAGAAAAACTGTTTTTT. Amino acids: CASSPVVRELEEKLFF.

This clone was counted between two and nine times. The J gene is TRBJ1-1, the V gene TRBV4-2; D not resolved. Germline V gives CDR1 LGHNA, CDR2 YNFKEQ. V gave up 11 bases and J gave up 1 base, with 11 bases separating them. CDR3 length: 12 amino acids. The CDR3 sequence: CAGGDGNTEAFF. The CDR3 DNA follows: TGTGCCGGAGGAGACGGGAACACTGAAGCTTTCTTT.

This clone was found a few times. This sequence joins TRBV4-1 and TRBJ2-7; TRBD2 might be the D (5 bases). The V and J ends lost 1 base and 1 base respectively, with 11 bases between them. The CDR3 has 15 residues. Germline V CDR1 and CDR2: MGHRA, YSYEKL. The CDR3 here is CASSQAGVGSYEQYF. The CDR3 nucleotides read TGCGCCAGCAGCCAAGCCGGGGTCGGGTCCTACGAGCAGTACTTC.

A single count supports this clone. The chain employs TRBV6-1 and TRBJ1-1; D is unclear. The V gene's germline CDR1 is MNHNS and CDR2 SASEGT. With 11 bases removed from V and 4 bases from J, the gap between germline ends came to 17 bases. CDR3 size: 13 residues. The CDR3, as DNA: TGTGCCGTTGGCGGACGGCTGCGCACTGAAGCTTTCTTT. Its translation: CAVGGRLRTEAFF.

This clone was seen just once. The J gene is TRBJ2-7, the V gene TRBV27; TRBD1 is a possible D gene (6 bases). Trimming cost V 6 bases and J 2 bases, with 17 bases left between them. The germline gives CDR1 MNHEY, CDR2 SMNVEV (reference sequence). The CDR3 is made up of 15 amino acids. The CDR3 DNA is TGTGCCAGCAGCTCGGGACACCGGAGCGCCTACGAGCAGTACTTC. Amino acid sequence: CASSSGHRSAYEQYF.

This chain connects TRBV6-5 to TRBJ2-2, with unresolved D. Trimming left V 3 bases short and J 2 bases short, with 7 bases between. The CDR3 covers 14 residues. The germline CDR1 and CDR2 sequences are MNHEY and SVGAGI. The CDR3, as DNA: TGTGCCAGCAGTTATGGGGAAAACACCGGGGAGCTGTTTTTT. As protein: CASSYGENTGELFF.

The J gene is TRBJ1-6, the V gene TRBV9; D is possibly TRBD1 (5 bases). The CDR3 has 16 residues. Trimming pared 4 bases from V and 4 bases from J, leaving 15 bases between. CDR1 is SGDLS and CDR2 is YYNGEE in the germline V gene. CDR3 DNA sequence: TGTGCCAGCAGCCACTCCCGACAGAGATATAATTCACCCCTCCACTTT. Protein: CASSHSRQRYNSPLHF.

The CDR3 sequence: CASSHDEGLQPQHF. The CDR3 DNA follows: TGCGCCAGCAGCCACGATGAAGGGCTTCAGCCCCAGCATTTT. The genes are TRBV4-1 and TRBJ1-5; D gene ambiguous. Germline CDR1 is MGHRA and CDR2 is YSYEKL. Trimming shortened V by 3 bases and J by 6 bases, and 12 bases separated the two germline ends. The CDR3 covers 14 residues.